This T cell receptor (beta chain) originates from a study of blood T cell repertoires in COVID-19. Study as a whole: Italy, Spain and the United States were the sources of the convalescent and acute COVID-19 samples.

V was clipped by 4 bases and J by 4 bases, with 17 bases between them. Germline V gives CDR1 MGHRA, CDR2 YSYEKL. This CDR3 has 15 amino acids. Original processing notes: Using reference gene primer amplification, nucleated cell counts were estimated. The table came from immunoSEQ multiplex PCR; TCRdb's copy has only in-frame clones and leaves some out. The DNA was the basis for D and trimming; V, J and clone size are from that table. The table records 200,000 to 250,000 clones, 65% to 85% of them present only once. This chain uses TRBV4-1 with TRBJ2-7, with a tentative D call TRBD1 (8 bases). The specimen sequenced was peripheral blood. This receptor was taken from a woman aged 25 to 45 with COVID-19, enrolled during active disease. In DNA form, the CDR3 reads TGCGCCAGCAGCCCAGGACTAGGACAGGGATACGAGCAGTACTTC. Amino acid sequence: CASSPGLGQGYEQYF.